This T cell receptor (beta chain) was found in a study of shared clonotypes between healthy human individuals (dated by TCRdb to about 2020). With respect to the entire study: Two women and three men aged 18 to 49 years were included in the cohort. For each donor, CD4 naive and CD4 memory were each given three plates, CD8 naive was given two plates, and CD8 memory was given one plate. To estimate repertoire size and how much clonotype sharing occurs between individuals, the study deeply sequenced the blood TCR repertoires of roughly 5 healthy adults. To increase sequencing depth and limit assay-specific biases, different laboratories used diverse techniques to prepare libraries and sequence TCR repertoires. Leukapheresis yielded between about 0.85 and 10 billion PBMCs per donor.

Using the deep immunoSEQ assay, TCR CDR3 regions were amplified from genomic DNA by multiplex PCR. For each cell subset, the extracted genomic DNA was distributed evenly across all wells of several immunoSEQ 96-well plates, and each plate served as one replicate. For sorted subsets, around 200 ng genomic DNA, equal to 30,000 or so T cell genomes, was loaded into each replicate PCR. Purified libraries were quantified with a Qubit 3.0 fluorometer, sized on a Bioanalyzer 2100, and re-quantified with the KAPA Library Quantification kit. Every immunoSEQ 96-well plate was sequenced on a separate single-read 150-cycle Illumina NextSeq 550 flow cell. As for how the authors treated the data: The immunoSEQ output contained only junctional sequences without quality scores, so filtering could not match that applied to full-length reads. Sequences were annotated with PyIR, a Python wrapper for IgBLAST v1.9, and V/J genes and CDR3 were assigned using IMGT germline references. Reads were removed for weak V/J assignments (E-value above 1e-6), missing CDR3, stop codons, out-of-frame junctions, or ambiguous translated residues. A V3J clonotype was defined by an identical inferred V gene, J gene, and CDR3 amino acid sequence. Percentage overlap between repertoires was computed as shared unique clonotypes divided by the size of the smaller repertoire. RTK rarefaction, the Chao1 estimator, and Recon v2.1 estimates of unobserved clonotypes were used to assess repertoire richness. Generation probabilities for all TCRbeta clonotypes obtained by the gDNA method from a handful of donors were computed using OLGA. Drawn from immuneACCESS, this table holds only the in-frame rearrangements with V and J called that TCRdb kept. Clones are partly lost; checked studies trace under half to an unresolved V gene and leave the rest unexplained. V and J calls and clone size are copied from that table; D and trimming were computed from the DNA. The sample data list about 2.2 million clones, and 93% of these were observed just once. Under 2% of the sample lies in the top ten.

Study-wide conclusions, independent of this receptor: Estimated clonotype richness was generally larger for naive than for memory subsets. Sharing across four donors was observed for about 4.8% of naive CD4, under 4% of naive CD8, over 2% of memory CD4, and around 0.42% of memory CD8 clonotypes. Higher generation probabilities were observed for clonotypes shared by all four sorted-subset donors than for non-shared clonotypes. Sampling was restricted to blood, and TCR repertoires in tissues likely differ from the TCR repertoires found in blood. Incomplete sequencing was indicated by rarefaction of sorted-subset datasets, despite the large sequencing depth. The genetic and exposure-history diversity represented was limited by the small number of donors. Pairwise subsampling led to the expectation that sequencing depth would affect the degree of clonotype sharing among donors.

This clone was picked up one time. Its recognized antigen is unknown. Per-nucleotide qualities are absent, and no much larger clonotype sits a single base away. CD8 naive samples consisted of CD45RO-negative cells that were positively selected for CCR7, yielding a CD45RA+CCR7+ population without TemRA cells. The donors were healthy, HIV-negative adults who had no recently reported acute infections or vaccinations. All donors were Caucasian adults living in Nashville, Tennessee, USA. Blood was collected by leukapheresis, and PBMCs were isolated by Ficoll-Histopaque density gradient centrifugation and then cryopreserved in liquid nitrogen vapor phase. Purity and quantity of every magnetically sorted T cell population were checked by analytical flow cytometry. Genomic DNA was isolated from each sorted fraction and quantified by UV absorbance on a Nanodrop 2000c. V loses 5 bases, J loses 5 bases, and the germline ends lie 15 bases apart. From its cysteine to its phenylalanine, the CDR3 spans 15 amino acids. Here the CDR3 DNA is all that survives: 45 bases in frame from base 1. The germline V gene (reference sequence) sets CDR1 to SGHAT and CDR2 to FQDESV.

The sequence links TRBV11-1 to TRBJ2-2, with no reliable assignment of the D segment. Sequenced: naive CD8+ T cells from PBMCs. This sample's cell subset or site label indicates: CD45RA+CCR7+. This clonotype originated in a man younger than 35 in good health. Some clones in this sample may be carry-over from other donors' samples. CDR3 protein: CASSPYRIGTGELFF. The nucleotide sequence is TGTGCCAGCAGCCCCTACCGAATTGGGACCGGGGAGCTGTTTTTT.